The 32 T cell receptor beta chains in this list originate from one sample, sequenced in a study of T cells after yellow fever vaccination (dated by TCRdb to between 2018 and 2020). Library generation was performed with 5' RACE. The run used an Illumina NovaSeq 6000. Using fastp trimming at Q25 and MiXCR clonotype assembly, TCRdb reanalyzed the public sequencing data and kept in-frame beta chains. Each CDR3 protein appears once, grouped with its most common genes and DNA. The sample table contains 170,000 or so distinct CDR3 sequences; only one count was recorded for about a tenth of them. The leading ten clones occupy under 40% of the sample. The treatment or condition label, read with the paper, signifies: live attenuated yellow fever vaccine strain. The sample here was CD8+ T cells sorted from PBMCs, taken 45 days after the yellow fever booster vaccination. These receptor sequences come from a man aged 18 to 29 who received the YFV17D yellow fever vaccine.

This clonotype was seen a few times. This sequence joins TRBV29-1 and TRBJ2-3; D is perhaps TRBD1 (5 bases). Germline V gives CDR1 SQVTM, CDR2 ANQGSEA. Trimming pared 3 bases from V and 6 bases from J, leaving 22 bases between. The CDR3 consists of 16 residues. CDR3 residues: CSVEDYLTELRDTQYF. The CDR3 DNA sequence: TGCAGCGTTGAGGATTATCTGACAGAATTGAGGGATACGCAGTATTTT.

The CDR3 nucleotides are TGTGCCAGCAGCGACCCTATGGGGAGACAAGAGACCCAGTACTTC. The encoded protein is CASSDPMGRQETQYF. The chain is built from TRBV7-6 and TRBJ2-5, with D possibly matching TRBD2 (5 bases). The length of the CDR3 is 15 residues. Germline V CDR1 and CDR2: SGHVS, FNYEAQ. Trimming removed 5 bases from V and 2 bases from J, with 15 bases in between.

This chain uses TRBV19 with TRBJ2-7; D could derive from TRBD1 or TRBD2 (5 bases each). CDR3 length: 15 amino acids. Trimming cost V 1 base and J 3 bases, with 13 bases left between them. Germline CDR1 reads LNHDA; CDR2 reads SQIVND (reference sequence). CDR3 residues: CASSIASGPVYEQYF. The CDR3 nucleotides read TGTGCCAGTAGTATAGCCTCGGGACCAGTCTACGAGCAGTACTTC. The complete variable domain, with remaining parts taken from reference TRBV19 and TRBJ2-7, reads DGGITQSPKYLFRKEGQNVTLSCEQNLNHDAMYWYRQDPGQGLRLIYYSQIVNDFQKGDIAEGYSVSREKKESFPLTVTSAQKNPTAFYLCASSIASGPVYEQYFGPGTRLTVT.

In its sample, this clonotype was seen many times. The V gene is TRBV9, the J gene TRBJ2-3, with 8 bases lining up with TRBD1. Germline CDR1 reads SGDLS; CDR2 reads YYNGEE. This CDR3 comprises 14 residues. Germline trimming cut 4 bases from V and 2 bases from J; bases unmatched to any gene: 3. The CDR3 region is CASSSDRVTDTQYF. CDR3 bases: TGTGCCAGCAGCTCGGACAGGGTCACAGATACGCAGTATTTT.

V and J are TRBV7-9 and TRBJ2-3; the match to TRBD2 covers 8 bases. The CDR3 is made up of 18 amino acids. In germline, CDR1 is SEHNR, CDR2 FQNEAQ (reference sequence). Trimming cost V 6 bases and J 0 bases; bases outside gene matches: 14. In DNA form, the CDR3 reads TGTGCCAGCAGTCCCTCCACTACTAGCGGACGGAGCACAGATACGCAGTATTTT. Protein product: CASSPSTTSGRSTDTQYF.

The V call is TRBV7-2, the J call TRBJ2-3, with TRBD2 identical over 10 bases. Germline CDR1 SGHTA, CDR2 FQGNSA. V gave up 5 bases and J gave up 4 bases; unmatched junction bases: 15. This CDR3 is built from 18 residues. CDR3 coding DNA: TGTGCCAGCAGCCATCCCATACTAAGCGGGGGGGTATCAGATACGCAGTATTTT. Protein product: CASSHPILSGGVSDTQYF.

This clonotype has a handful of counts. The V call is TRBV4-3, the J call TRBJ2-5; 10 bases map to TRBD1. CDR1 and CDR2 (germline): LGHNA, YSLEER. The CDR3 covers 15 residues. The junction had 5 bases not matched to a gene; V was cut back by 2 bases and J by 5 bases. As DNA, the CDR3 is TGCGCCAGCAGCCAAAGGGACAGGGGACAGGAGACCCAGTACTTC. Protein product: CASSQRDRGQETQYF.

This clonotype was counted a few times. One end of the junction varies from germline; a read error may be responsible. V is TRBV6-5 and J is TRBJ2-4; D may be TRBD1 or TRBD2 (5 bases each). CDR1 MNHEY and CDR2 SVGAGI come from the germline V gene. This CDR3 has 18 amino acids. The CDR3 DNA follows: TGTGCCAGCAGTTACTCCGGGGTTGAGACAGTTACCAAAAACGTTCAGTACTTC. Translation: CASSYSGVETVTKNVQYF.

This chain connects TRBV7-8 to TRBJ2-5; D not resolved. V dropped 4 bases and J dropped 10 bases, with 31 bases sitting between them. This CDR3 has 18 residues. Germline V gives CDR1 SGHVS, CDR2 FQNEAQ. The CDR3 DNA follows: TGTGCCAGCAGCTATGAGAAAAACTATTTAGAAGACCGGACGGACCAGTACTTC. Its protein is CASSYEKNYLEDRTDQYF.

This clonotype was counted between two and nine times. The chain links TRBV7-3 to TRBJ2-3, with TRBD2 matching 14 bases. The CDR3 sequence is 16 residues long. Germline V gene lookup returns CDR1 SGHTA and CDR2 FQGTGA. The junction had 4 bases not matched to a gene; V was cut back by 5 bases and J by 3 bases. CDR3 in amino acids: CASSRLAGGRTDTQYF. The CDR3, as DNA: TGTGCCAGCAGCCGACTAGCGGGGGGGCGGACAGATACGCAGTATTTT.

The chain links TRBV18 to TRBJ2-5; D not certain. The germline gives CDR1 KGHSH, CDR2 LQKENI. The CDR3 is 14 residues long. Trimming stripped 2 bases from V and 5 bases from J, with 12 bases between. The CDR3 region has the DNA TGTGCCAGCTCACCAACTTGGGCCAGGGAGACCCAGTACTTC. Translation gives CASSPTWARETQYF.

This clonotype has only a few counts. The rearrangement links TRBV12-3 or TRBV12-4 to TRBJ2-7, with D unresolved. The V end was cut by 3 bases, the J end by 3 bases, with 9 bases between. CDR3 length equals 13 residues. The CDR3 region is CASSLVRVYEQYF. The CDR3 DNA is TGTGCCAGCAGTTTGGTCCGAGTCTACGAGCAGTACTTC.

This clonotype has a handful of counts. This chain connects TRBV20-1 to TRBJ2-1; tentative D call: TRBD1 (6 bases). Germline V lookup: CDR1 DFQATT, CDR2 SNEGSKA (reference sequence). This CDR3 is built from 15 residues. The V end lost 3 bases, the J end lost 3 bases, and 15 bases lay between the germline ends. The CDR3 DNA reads TGCAGTGCTAGGGGCTGGGGACACCTCTACAATGAGCAGTTCTTC. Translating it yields CSARGWGHLYNEQFF.

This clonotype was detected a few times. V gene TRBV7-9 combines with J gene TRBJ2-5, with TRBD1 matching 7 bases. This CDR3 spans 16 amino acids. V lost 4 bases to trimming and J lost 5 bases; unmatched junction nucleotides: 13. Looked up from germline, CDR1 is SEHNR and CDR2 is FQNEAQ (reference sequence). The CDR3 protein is CASSSSVGGIEETQYF. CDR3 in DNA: TGTGCCAGCAGCTCCTCGGTAGGGGGCATTGAGGAGACCCAGTACTTC.

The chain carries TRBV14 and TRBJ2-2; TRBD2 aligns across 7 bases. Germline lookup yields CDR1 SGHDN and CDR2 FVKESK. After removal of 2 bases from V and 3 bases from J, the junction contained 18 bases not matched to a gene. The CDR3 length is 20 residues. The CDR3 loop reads CASSQRTSGTITTHTGELFF. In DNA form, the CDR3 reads TGTGCCAGCAGCCAACGTACCTCCGGGACTATAACCACGCACACCGGGGAGCTGTTTTTT.

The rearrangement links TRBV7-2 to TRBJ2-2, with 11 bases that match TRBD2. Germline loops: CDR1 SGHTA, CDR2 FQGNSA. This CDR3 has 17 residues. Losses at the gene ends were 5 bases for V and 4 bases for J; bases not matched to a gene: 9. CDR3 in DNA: TGTGCCAGCAGCCTCCTTAGCGGGGGGGCCGCCACCGGGGAGCTGTTTTTT. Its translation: CASSLLSGGAATGELFF.

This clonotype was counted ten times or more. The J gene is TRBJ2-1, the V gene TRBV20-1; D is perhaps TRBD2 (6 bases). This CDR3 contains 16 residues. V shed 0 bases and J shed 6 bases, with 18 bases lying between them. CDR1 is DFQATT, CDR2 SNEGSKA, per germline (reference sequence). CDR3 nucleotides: TGCAGTGCTAGAGATCGGGCGGGACTCCTTACCAATGAGCAGTTCTTC. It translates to CSARDRAGLLTNEQFF.

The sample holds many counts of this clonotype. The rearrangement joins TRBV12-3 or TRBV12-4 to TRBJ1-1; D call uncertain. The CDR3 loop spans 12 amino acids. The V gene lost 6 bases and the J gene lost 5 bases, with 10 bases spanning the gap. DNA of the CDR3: TGTGCCAGCAGCTCCTTTTCTACTGAAGCTTTCTTT. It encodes CASSSFSTEAFF.

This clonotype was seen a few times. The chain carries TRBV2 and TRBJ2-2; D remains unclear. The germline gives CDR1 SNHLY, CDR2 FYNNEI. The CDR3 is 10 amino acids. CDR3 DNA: TGTGTCTGGAGATCCGGGGAGCTGTTTTTT. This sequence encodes CVWRSGELFF. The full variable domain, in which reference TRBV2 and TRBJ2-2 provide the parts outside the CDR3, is EPEVTQTPSHQVTQMGQEVILRCVPISNHLYFYWYRQILGQKVEFLVSFYNNEISEKSEIFDDQFSVERPDGSNFTLKIRSTKLEDSAMYFCVWRSGELFFGEGSRLTVL.

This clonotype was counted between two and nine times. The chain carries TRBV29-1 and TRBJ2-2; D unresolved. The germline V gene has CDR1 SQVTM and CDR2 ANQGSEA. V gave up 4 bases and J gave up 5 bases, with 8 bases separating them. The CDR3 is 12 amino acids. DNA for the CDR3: TGCAGCGTTGTGGGTGGTACCGGGGAGCTGTTTTTT. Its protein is CSVVGGTGELFF.

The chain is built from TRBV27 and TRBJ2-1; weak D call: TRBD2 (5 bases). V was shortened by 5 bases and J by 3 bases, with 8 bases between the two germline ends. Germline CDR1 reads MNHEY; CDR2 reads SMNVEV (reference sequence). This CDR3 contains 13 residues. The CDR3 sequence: CASSVRGYNEQFF. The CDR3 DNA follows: TGTGCCAGCAGTGTCCGGGGCTACAATGAGCAGTTCTTC.

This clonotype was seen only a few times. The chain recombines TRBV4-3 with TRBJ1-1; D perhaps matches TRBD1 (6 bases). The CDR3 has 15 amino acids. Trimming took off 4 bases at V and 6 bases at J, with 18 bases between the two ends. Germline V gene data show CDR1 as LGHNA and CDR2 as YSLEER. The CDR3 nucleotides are TGCGCCAGCAGCCGAGCCCAGGGGTATCTGGCTGAAGCTTTCTTT. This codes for CASSRAQGYLAEAFF.

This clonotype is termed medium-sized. This CDR3 reads CAWNGGQYYGYTF. CDR3 in DNA: TGTGCCTGGAACGGGGGGCAATACTATGGCTACACCTTC. This rearrangement joins TRBV30 to TRBJ1-2; tentative D call: TRBD1 (6 bases). The germline V gene has CDR1 GTSNPN and CDR2 SVGIG (reference sequence). CDR3 length equals 13 residues. V was cut by 4 bases and J by 3 bases, with 12 bases left in between.

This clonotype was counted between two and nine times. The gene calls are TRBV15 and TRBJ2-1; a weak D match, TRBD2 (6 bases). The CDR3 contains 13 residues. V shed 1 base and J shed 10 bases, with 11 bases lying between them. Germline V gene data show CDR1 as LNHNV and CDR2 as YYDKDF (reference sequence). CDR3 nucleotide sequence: TGTGCCACCAGCAGAGCACGGGACTTCGAGCAGTTCTTC. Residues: CATSRARDFEQFF.

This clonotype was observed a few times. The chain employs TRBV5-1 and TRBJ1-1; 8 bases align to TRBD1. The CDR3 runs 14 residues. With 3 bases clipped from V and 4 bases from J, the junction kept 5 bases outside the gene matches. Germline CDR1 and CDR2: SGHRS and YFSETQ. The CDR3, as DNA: TGCGCCAGCAGCTACTACAGGGGGAGCACTGAAGCTTTCTTT. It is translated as CASSYYRGSTEAFF. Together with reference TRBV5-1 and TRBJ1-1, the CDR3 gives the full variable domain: KAGVTQTPRYLIKTRGQQVTLSCSPISGHRSVSWYQQTPGQGLQFLFEYFSETQRNKGNFPGRFSGRQFSNSRSEMNVSTLELGDSALYLCASSYYRGSTEAFFGQGTRLTVV.

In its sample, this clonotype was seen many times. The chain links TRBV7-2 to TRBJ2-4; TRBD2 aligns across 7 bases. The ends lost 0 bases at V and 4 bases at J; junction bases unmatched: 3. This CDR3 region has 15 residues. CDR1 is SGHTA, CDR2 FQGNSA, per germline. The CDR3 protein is CASSLAGTKKNIQYF. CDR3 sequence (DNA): TGTGCCAGCAGCTTAGCCGGGACTAAAAAAAACATTCAGTACTTC.

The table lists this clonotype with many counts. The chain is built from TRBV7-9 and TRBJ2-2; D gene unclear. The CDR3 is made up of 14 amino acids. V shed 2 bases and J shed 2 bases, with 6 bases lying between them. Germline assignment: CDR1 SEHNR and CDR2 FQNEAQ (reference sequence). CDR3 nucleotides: TGTGCCAGCAGCTTAATCAGTAACACCGGGGAGCTGTTTTTT. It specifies CASSLISNTGELFF. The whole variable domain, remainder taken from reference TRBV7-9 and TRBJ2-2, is DTGVSQNPRHKITKRGQNVTFRCDPISEHNRLYWYRQTLGQGPEFLTYFQNEAQLEKSRLLSDRFSAERPKGSFSTLEIQRTEQGDSAMYLCASSLISNTGELFFGEGSRLTVL.

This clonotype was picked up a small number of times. CDR3 protein: CASSRDNEKLFF. The DNA for the CDR3 is TGTGCCAGCAGCAGGGATAATGAAAAACTGTTTTTT. The chain joins TRBV6-5 to TRBJ1-4; TRBD1 might be the D (5 bases). Germline CDR1 and CDR2: MNHEY and SVGAGI. Trimming took 6 bases from V and 4 from J, leaving 6 bases between them. The CDR3 is made up of 12 amino acids.

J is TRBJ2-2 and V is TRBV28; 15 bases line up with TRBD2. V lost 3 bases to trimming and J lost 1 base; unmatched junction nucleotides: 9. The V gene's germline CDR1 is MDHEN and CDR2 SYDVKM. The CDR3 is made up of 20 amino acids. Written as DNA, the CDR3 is TGTGCCAGCAGTTTGTCCCGGACTAGCGGGGGGGACTTGAACACCGGGGAGCTGTTTTTT. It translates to CASSLSRTSGGDLNTGELFF.

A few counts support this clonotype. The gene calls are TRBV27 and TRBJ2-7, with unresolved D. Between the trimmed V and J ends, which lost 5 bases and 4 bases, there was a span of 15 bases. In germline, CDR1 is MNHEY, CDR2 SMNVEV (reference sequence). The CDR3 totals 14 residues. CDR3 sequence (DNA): TGTGCCAGCAGTCCCCGCCCCCTCCTGTACGAGCAGTACTTC. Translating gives CASSPRPLLYEQYF.

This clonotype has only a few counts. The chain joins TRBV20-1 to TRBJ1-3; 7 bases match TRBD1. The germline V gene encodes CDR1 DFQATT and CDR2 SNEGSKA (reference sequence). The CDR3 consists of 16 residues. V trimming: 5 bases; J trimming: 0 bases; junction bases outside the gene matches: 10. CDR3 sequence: CSAGGQTVNSGNTIYF. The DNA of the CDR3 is TGCAGTGCTGGGGGACAGACTGTAAACTCTGGAAACACCATATATTTT.

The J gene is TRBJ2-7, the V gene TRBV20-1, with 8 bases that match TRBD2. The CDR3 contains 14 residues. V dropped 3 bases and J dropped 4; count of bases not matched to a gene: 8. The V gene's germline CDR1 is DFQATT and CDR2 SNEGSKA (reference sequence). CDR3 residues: CSARSSGGFYEQYV. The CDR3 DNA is TGCAGTGCTAGGTCCTCGGGGGGGTTTTACGAGCAGTACGTC.